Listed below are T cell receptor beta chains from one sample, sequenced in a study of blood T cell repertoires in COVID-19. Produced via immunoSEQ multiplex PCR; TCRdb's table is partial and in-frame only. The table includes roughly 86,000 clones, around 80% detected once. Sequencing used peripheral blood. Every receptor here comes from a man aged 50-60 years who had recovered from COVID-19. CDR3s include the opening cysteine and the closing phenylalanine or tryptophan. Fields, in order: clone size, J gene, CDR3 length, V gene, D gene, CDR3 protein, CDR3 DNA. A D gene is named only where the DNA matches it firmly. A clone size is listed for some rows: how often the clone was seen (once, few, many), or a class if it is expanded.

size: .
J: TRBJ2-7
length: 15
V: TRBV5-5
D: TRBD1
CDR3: CASSSGGTGAYEQYF
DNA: TGTGCCAGCAGCTCCGGGGGGACAGGGGCCTACGAGCAGTACTTC

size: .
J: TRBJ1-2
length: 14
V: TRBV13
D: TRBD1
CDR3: CASSRRDRDYGYTF
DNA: TGTGCCAGCAGCCGCCGGGACAGGGATTATGGCTACACCTTC

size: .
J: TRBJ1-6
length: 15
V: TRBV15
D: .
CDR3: CATSRGTLYNSPLHF
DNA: TGTGCCACCAGCAGAGGGACACTCTATAATTCACCCCTCCACTTT

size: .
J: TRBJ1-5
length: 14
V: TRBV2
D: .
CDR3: CASRDTNSNQPQHF
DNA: TGTGCCAGCAGGGACACCAATAGCAATCAGCCCCAGCATTTT

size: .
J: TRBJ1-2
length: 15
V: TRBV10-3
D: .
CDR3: CAISDPSGERGGYTF
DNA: TGTGCCATCAGTGATCCATCAGGGGAGAGGGGTGGCTACACCTTC

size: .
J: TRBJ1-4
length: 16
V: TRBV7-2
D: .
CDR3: CASSLAAGLSNEKLFF
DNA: TGTGCCAGCAGCTTAGCGGCAGGGCTGAGTAATGAAAAACTGTTTTTT

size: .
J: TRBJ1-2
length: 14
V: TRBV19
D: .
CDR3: CASSIKVTGLGYTF
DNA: TGTGCCAGTAGTATTAAAGTCACGGGTTTGGGCTACACCTTC

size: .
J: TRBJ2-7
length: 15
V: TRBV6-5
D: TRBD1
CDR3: CASSPRDRVSYEQYF
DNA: TGTGCCAGCAGTCCAAGGGACAGGGTATCATACGAGCAGTACTTC

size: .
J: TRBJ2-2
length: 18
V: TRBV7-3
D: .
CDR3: CASSLVYVAGSNTGELFF
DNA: TGTGCCAGCAGCTTAGTCTATGTCGCGGGGTCGAACACCGGGGAGCTGTTTTTT

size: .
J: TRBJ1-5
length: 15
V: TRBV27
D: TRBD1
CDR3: CASSRKTGEEKPQHF
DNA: TGTGCCAGCAGTAGGAAGACAGGGGAAGAGAAGCCCCAGCATTTT

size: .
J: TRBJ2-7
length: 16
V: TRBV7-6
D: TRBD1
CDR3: CASSQFPGQGIYEQYF
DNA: TGTGCCAGCAGCCAATTCCCGGGACAGGGAATCTACGAGCAGTACTTC

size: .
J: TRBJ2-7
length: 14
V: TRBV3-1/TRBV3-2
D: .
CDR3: CASSPGTYSYEQYF
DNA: TGTGCCAGCAGCCCCGGGACATACTCCTACGAGCAGTACTTC

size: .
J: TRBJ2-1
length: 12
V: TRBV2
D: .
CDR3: CASNQGGNEQFF
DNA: TGTGCCAGCAACCAGGGAGGTAATGAGCAGTTCTTC

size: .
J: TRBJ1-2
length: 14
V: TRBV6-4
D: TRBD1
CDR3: CASSEQQGAKGYTF
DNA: TGTGCCAGCAGTGAACAACAGGGGGCGAAAGGCTACACCTTC

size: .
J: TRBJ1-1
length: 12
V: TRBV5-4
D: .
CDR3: CASSLLDSEAFF
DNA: TGTGCCAGCAGCTTGCTGGACAGCGAAGCTTTCTTT

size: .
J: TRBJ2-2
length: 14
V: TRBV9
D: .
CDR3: CASSVFTETGELFF
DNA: TGTGCCAGCAGCGTTTTTACAGAAACCGGGGAGCTGTTTTTT

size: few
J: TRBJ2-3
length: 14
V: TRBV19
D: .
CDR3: CASSIDLTLPAQYF
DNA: TGTGCCAGTAGTATAGATCTTACCCTCCCAGCGCAGTATTTT

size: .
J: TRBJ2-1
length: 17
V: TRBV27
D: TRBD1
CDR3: CASRAQGTVGSYNEQFF
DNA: TGTGCCAGCAGGGCACAGGGGACGGTGGGCTCCTACAATGAGCAGTTCTTC

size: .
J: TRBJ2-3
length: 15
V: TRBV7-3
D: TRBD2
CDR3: CASSPSTGGGDTQYF
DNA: TGTGCCAGCAGTCCATCTACGGGAGGGGGAGATACGCAGTATTTT

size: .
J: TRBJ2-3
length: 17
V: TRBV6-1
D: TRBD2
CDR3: CASSATLAGGPSDTQYF
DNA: TGTGCCAGCAGTGCCACCCTAGCGGGGGGGCCTTCAGATACGCAGTATTTT

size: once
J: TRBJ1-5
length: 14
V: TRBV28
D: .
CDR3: CASKAGASNQPQHF
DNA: TGTGCCAGCAAGGCAGGGGCTAGCAATCAGCCCCAGCATTTT

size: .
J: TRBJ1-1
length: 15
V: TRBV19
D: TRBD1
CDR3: CASSPDRERTTEAFF
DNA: TGTGCCAGTAGTCCGGACAGGGAGAGAACCACTGAAGCTTTCTTT

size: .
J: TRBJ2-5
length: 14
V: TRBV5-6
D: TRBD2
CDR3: CASSQGLAAGPQYF
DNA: TGTGCCAGCAGCCAAGGACTAGCGGCAGGGCCCCAGTACTTC

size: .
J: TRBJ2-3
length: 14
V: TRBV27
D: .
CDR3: CASSLRRGKDTQYF
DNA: TGTGCCAGCAGTTTACGCAGGGGAAAAGATACGCAGTATTTT

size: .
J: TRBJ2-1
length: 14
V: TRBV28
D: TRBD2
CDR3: CASRSLAGKNEQFF
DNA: TGTGCCAGCAGATCATTAGCGGGGAAAAATGAGCAGTTCTTC

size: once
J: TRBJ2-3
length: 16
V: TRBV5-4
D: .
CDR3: CASSSTVRASTDTQYF
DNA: TGTGCCAGCAGCTCCACTGTCAGGGCTAGCACAGATACGCAGTATTTT

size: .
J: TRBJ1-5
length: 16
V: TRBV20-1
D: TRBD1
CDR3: CSASRGQTKERQPQHF
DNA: TGCAGTGCTAGTCGGGGACAGACGAAGGAACGACAGCCCCAGCATTTT

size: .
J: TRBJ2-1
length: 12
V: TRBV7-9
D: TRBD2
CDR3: CASSSLAGVQFF
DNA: TGTGCCAGCAGCTCTTTAGCGGGGGTGCAGTTCTTC

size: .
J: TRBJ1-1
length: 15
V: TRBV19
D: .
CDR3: CATTANLLTGAEAFF
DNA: TGTGCCACCACCGCAAACTTACTCACAGGCGCTGAAGCTTTCTTT

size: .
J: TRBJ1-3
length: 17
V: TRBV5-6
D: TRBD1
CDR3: CASSPTRTGGVGNTIYF
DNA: TGTGCCAGCAGCCCTACCCGGACAGGGGGAGTTGGAAACACCATATATTTT

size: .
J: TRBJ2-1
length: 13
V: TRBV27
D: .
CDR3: CASSRILRNEQFF
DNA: TGTGCCAGCAGCCGTATCCTCCGGAATGAGCAGTTCTTC

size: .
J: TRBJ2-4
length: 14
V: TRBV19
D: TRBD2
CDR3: CASSWGGRQNIQYF
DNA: TGTGCCAGTAGTTGGGGCGGGAGACAAAACATTCAGTACTTC

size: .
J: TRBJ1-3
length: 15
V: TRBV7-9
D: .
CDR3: CASSFLPSPGNTIYF
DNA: TGTGCCAGCAGCTTCCTTCCGTCCCCTGGAAACACCATATATTTT

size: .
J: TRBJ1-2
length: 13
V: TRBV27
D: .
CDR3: CASSLDRTYGYTF
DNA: TGTGCCAGCAGTTTGGACAGAACCTATGGCTACACCTTC

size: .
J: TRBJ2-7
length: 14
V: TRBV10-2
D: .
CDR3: CASSEGLSLYEQYF
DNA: TGCGCCAGCAGTGAGGGACTTTCGCTTTACGAGCAGTACTTC

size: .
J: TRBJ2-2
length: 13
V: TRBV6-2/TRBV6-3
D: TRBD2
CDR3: CASSPTSAGELFF
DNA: TGTGCCAGCAGTCCGACTAGCGCCGGGGAGCTGTTTTTT

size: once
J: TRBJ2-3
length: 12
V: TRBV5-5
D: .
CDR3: CASAPKTDTQYF
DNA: TGTGCCAGCGCCCCTAAGACAGATACGCAGTATTTT

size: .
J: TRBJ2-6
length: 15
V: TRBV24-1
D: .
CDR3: CATSDWQAGANVLTF
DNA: TGTGCCACCAGTGATTGGCAGGCTGGGGCCAACGTCCTGACTTTC

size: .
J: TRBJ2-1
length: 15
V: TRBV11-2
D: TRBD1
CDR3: CASSLNGQGYNEQFF
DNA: TGTGCCAGCAGCTTAAACGGACAGGGGTACAATGAGCAGTTCTTC

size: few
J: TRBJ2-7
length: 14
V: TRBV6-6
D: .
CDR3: CASSSYSEGSEQYF
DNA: TGTGCCAGCAGTTCATATTCGGAGGGTAGCGAGCAGTACTTC

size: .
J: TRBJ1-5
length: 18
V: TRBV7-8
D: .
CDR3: CASSPLTIFGLSNQPQHF
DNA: TGTGCCAGCAGCCCCCTCACGATATTCGGACTGAGCAATCAGCCCCAGCATTTT

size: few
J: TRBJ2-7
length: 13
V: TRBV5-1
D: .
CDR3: CASSLNRDYEQYF
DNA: TGCGCCAGCAGCTTGAACAGGGACTACGAGCAGTACTTC

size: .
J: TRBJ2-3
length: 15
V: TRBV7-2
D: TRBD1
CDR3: CASSFSGTDTDTQYF
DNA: TGTGCCAGCAGCTTTTCCGGGACAGATACAGATACGCAGTATTTT

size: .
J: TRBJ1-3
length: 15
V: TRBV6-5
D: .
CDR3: CASSPVGGAGNTIYF
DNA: TGTGCCAGCAGTCCGGTCGGAGGGGCAGGAAACACCATATATTTT

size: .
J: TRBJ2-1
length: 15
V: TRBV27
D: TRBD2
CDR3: CASSFTSGITNEQFF
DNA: TGTGCCAGCTCGTTTACTAGCGGCATTACAAATGAGCAGTTCTTC

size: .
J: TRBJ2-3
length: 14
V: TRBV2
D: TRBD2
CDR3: CASRIAGDTDTQYF
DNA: TGTGCCAGCCGAATAGCGGGAGACACAGATACGCAGTATTTT

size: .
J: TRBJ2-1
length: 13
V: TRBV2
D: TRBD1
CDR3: CARQSTGGSEQFF
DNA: TGTGCCAGACAGTCGACAGGGGGCAGTGAGCAGTTCTTC

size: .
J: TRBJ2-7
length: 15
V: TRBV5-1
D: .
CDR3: CASSLEGLSSYEQYF
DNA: TGCGCCAGCAGCTTGGAGGGACTGAGCTCCTACGAGCAGTACTTC

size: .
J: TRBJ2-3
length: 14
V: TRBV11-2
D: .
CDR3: CASSLAGGTDTQYF
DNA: TGTGCCAGCAGCTTAGCGGGGGGCACAGATACGCAGTATTTT

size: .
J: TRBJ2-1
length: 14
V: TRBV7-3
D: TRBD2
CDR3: CASSLNRLATEQFF
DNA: TGTGCCAGCAGCTTAAATCGACTAGCGACAGAGCAGTTCTTC

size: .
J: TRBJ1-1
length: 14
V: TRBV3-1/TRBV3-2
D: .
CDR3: CASSQVYGNTEAFF
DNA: TGTGCCAGCAGCCAAGTGTACGGGAACACTGAAGCTTTCTTT

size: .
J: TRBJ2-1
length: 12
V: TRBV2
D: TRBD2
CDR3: CASSEGTSRQFF
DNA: TGTGCCAGCAGTGAAGGGACTAGCCGACAGTTCTTC

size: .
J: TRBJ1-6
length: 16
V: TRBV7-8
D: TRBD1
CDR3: CASSNQLRDRNSPLHF
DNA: TGTGCCAGCAGCAACCAGCTACGGGACAGGAATTCACCCCTCCACTTT